Below, 19 T cell receptor beta chains from the same sample are listed, as sequenced in a study of blood T cell repertoires in COVID-19. Measured with immunoSEQ multiplex PCR; TCRdb has only the in-frame clones, and not every one. The profile shows approximately 60,000 clones, roughly 92% of them singletons. Sequencing used peripheral blood. These receptors originate from a man between 65 and 85 years old with active COVID-19.

The CDR3 region is CASSDDMYNQPQHF. The CDR3 nucleotides read TGTGCCAGCAGCGACGACATGTACAATCAGCCCCAGCATTTT. The chain links TRBV7-9 to TRBJ1-5; D is uncertain. Germline-derived CDR1 and CDR2 are SEHNR and FQNEAQ (reference sequence). The CDR3 covers 14 residues. The V gene lost 5 bases and the J gene lost 3 bases, with 11 bases spanning the gap.

The V call is TRBV7-8, the J call TRBJ1-2; D is possibly TRBD1 (5 bases). Germline CDR1 is SGHVS and CDR2 is FQNEAQ. Trimming shortened V by 2 bases and J by 0 bases, and 13 bases separated the two germline ends. CDR3 length equals 16 residues. The CDR3 protein is CASSLLQGLANYGYTF. The CDR3 coding sequence is TGTGCCAGCAGCTTACTGCAGGGCCTAGCTAACTATGGCTACACCTTC.

This chain joins TRBV18 and TRBJ1-1; 7 bases fit TRBD1. Losses at the gene ends were 3 bases for V and 7 bases for J; bases not matched to a gene: 11. This CDR3 spans 15 amino acids. Germline CDR1 KGHSH, CDR2 LQKENI. The CDR3 nucleotides are TGTGCCAGCTCACCGGAGGGGGCGTACCTCAGTGAAGCTTTCTTT. This gives the protein CASSPEGAYLSEAFF.

This chain's CDR3 is CASGTWETQYF. Here the CDR3 DNA reads TGTGCCAGCGGGACTTGGGAGACCCAGTACTTC. This sequence joins TRBV2 and TRBJ2-5; a weak D match, TRBD2 (6 bases). CDR3 length equals 11 residues. Germline CDR1 and CDR2: SNHLY and FYNNEI. Trimming took 8 bases from V and 5 from J, leaving 9 bases between them.

The V gene is TRBV14, the J gene TRBJ2-7; D uncertain. The CDR3 has 14 amino acids. Germline V gene sequence: CDR1 SGHDN, CDR2 FVKESK. The V and J ends lost 3 bases and 7 bases respectively, with 16 bases between them. The DNA of the CDR3 is TGTGCCAGCAGCCAGTTGACAATCCCCCCGGAGCAGTACTTC. Its protein product is CASSQLTIPPEQYF.

The V gene is TRBV5-1, the J gene TRBJ1-6; 10 nucleotides agree with TRBD1. CDR1 and CDR2 from the germline V gene are SGHRS and YFSETQ. V dropped 4 bases and J dropped 8; count of bases not matched to a gene: 9. This CDR3 is 16 amino acids long. The CDR3 bases are TGCGCCAGCAGCGGAAGGACAGGGGGTAGTGATTCACCCCTCCACTTT. The encoded protein is CASSGRTGGSDSPLHF.

In DNA form, the CDR3 reads TGCGCCAGCAGCCCCGGACAGGGCCGTTCGTCAGAGACCCAGTACTTC. Translated: CASSPGQGRSSETQYF. The chain has TRBV5-1 and TRBJ2-5, with 8 bases that match TRBD1. The CDR3 runs to 16 residues. Germline V gene data show CDR1 as SGHRS and CDR2 as YFSETQ. The V and J ends lost 4 bases and 4 bases, in that order; junction bases with no gene match: 12.

The rearrangement joins TRBV27 to TRBJ1-5; the D is unclear. Germline V gives CDR1 MNHEY, CDR2 SMNVEV (reference sequence). The V gene lost 2 bases and the J gene lost 7 bases, with 21 bases spanning the gap. This CDR3 spans 17 amino acids. The CDR3 DNA follows: TGTGCCAGCAGTTTACGGTACCGACGTGAGGAAGTACAGCCCCAGCATTTT. Amino acid sequence: CASSLRYRREEVQPQHF.

V gene TRBV11-3 combines with J gene TRBJ1-3, with D possibly matching TRBD1 (5 bases). Germline V lookup: CDR1 SGHNT, CDR2 YENEEA. The CDR3 spans 13 residues. V dropped 4 bases and J dropped 3 bases, with 7 bases sitting between them. DNA of the CDR3: TGTGCCAGCAGCTGGGACTTTGGAAACACCATATATTTT. This sequence encodes CASSWDFGNTIYF.

This clone was recorded once. The chain is built from TRBV5-6 and TRBJ1-4; tentative D call: TRBD1 (6 bases). V lost 1 base and J 2 bases, leaving 18 bases between the germline ends. The CDR3 spans 18 residues. CDR1 is SGHDT, CDR2 YYEEEE, per germline. CDR3 amino acids: CASSLQIDWTVTNEKLFF. In DNA form, the CDR3 reads TGTGCCAGCAGCTTGCAAATTGATTGGACAGTTACTAATGAAAAACTGTTTTTT.

The rearrangement joins TRBV10-3 to TRBJ1-1; possible D gene TRBD1, 5 bases. Per the germline V gene, CDR1 is ENHRY and CDR2 is SYGVKD. This CDR3 has 13 amino acids. Trimming cost V 3 bases and J 7 bases, with 12 bases left between them. CDR3 protein: CAISDFGQIEAFF. CDR3 bases: TGTGCCATCAGTGACTTCGGACAAATTGAAGCTTTCTTT.

The J gene is TRBJ2-5, the V gene TRBV19, with D possibly TRBD1 on 8 matching bases. The germline CDR1 and CDR2 sequences are LNHDA and SQIVND (reference sequence). This CDR3 has 16 amino acids. The V and J ends lost 6 bases and 4 bases respectively, with 21 bases between them. CDR3 sequence (DNA): TGTGCCAGTAGCGTAACGTCACAGGGGGAGGGAGAGACCCAGTACTTC. Amino acids: CASSVTSQGEGETQYF. Full variable domain (missing parts from reference TRBV19 and TRBJ2-5): DGGITQSPKYLFRKEGQNVTLSCEQNLNHDAMYWYRQDPGQGLRLIYYSQIVNDFQKGDIAEGYSVSREKKESFPLTVTSAQKNPTAFYLCASSVTSQGEGETQYFGPGTRLLVL.

The chain couples TRBV6-6 to TRBJ2-3, with 12 bases that match TRBD2. Germline V gives CDR1 MNHNY, CDR2 SVGAGI (reference sequence). CDR3 size: 15 residues. Trimming cost V 7 bases and J 4 bases; bases outside gene matches: 6. CDR3 bases: TGTGCCAGCATTAAACTAGCGGGGGGTTCAGATACGCAGTATTTT. Its protein is CASIKLAGGSDTQYF.

This chain uses TRBV9 with TRBJ1-6; 7 nucleotides align to TRBD1. Per germline, CDR1 SGDLS and CDR2 YYNGEE. The trim removed 1 base at V and 11 bases at J, leaving 6 bases unmatched. The CDR3 sequence is 14 residues long. The CDR3 loop is CASSVWQGVAPLHF. The CDR3 DNA follows: TGTGCCAGCAGCGTATGGCAGGGGGTGGCACCCCTCCACTTT.

J is TRBJ1-4 and V is TRBV15, with D tentatively TRBD1 (5 bases). Per the germline V gene, CDR1 is LNHNV and CDR2 is YYDKDF (reference sequence). Trimming took 4 bases from V and 11 from J, leaving 14 bases between them. The CDR3 spans 13 residues. CDR3 sequence: CATSTDKVGKLFF. The CDR3, as DNA: TGTGCCACCAGCACGGACAAGGTCGGGAAACTGTTTTTT.

This chain connects TRBV24-1 to TRBJ2-3, with 13 bases identical to TRBD2. Trimming at V came to 4 bases and at J to 5 bases, leaving 8 bases not matched to a gene. The CDR3 loop spans 17 amino acids. Germline V gives CDR1 KGHDR, CDR2 SFDVKD. CDR3: CATSDITSGGALDTQYF. The DNA for the CDR3 is TGTGCCACCAGTGACATTACTAGCGGGGGGGCCTTAGATACGCAGTATTTT.

This chain links TRBV27 with TRBJ2-3; the D gene is possibly TRBD1 (6 bases). V was shortened by 5 bases and J by 1 base, with 10 bases between the two germline ends. This CDR3 contains 14 residues. The germline CDR1 and CDR2 sequences are MNHEY and SMNVEV (reference sequence). CDR3 coding DNA: TGTGCCAGCAGTCCGGGACACGGCACAGATACGCAGTATTTT. It translates to CASSPGHGTDTQYF.

J is TRBJ2-3 and V is TRBV29-1; D is unresolved. The CDR3 extends over 10 amino acids. V gave up 5 bases and J gave up 2 bases, with 2 bases separating them. From germline, CDR1 is SQVTM and CDR2 ANQGSEA. The CDR3 nucleotides are TGCAGCGTTCACACAGATACGCAGTATTTT. It codes for CSVHTDTQYF.

The chain recombines TRBV11-2 with TRBJ2-6; TRBD2 is a possible D gene (6 bases). The CDR3 contains 16 residues. V was cut by 5 bases and J by 2 bases, with 13 bases left in between. Germline CDR1 and CDR2: SGHAT and FQNNGV. Here the CDR3 reads CASSEIRGTGANVLTF. The CDR3, as DNA: TGTGCCAGCAGCGAAATCCGGGGGACTGGGGCCAACGTCCTGACTTTC.